A selection of T cell receptor beta chains follows, all from one sample in a study of blood T cells in healthy people across ages. From the 5' RACE reads, TCRdb called clonotypes with MiXCR, one entry per CDR3 protein. The table lists about 800,000 distinct CDR3 sequences, 20% to 30% of them singletons. The sample also formed part of further work on T cells of mothers and their children.

The source material was blood. Receptors were obtained from a boy between 10 and 17 years old in good health. Both conserved end residues are part of each CDR3. D genes are given only for firm matches. Expanded clones get a size class; other rows say once, few or many, or leave the size out.

CASSLAAVDTQYF	TGTGCCAGCAGCTTAGCGGCGGTCGATACGCAGTATTTT	TRBJ2-3	NA	NA	TRBV7-6
CASSGRTGTGELFF	TGCGCCAGCAGCGGGCGGACAGGGACCGGAGAGCTGTTTTTT	TRBJ2-2	TRBD1	few	TRBV5-1
CATAKKGLASGANVLTF	TGTGCCACCGCTAAAAAGGGACTAGCTTCTGGGGCCAACGTCCTGACTTTC	TRBJ2-6	TRBD2	NA	TRBV15
CASSQVGSDSSYNEQFF	TGCGCCAGCAGCCAAGTAGGATCGGACAGCTCCTACAATGAGCAGTTCTTC	TRBJ2-1	NA	few	TRBV4-3
CASSLARPSGANVLTF	TGTGCCAGCAGCTTAGCACGGCCCTCTGGGGCCAACGTCCTGACTTTC	TRBJ2-6	NA	NA	TRBV7-9
CASSDVGGYGYGYTF	TGTGCCAGCAGTGACGTAGGCGGGTATGGCTATGGCTACACCTTC	TRBJ1-2	NA	few	TRBV25-1
CASSSSGTSIQYF	TGTGCCAGCAGCTCTTCCGGGACTAGCATTCAGTACTTC	TRBJ2-4	TRBD2	few	TRBV7-8
CSEGTDTQETQYF	TGCAGCGAAGGGACAGACACACAAGAGACCCAGTACTTC	TRBJ2-5	TRBD1	many	TRBV29-1
CASSFPGQPPYF	TGTGCCAGCAGTTTCCCGGGACAGCCCCCGTACTTC	TRBJ2-7	TRBD1	few	TRBV27
CASSQQGAGNYGYTF	TGTGCCAGCAGTCAACAGGGGGCGGGGAACTATGGCTACACCTTC	TRBJ1-2	TRBD1	NA	TRBV28
CASSVVPGLGANIQYF	TGTGCCAGCAGCGTCGTCCCGGGACTAGGTGCAAACATTCAGTACTTC	TRBJ2-4	TRBD2	few	TRBV9
CASSQQGAVYEQYF	TGTGCCAGCTCACAACAGGGGGCGGTTTACGAGCAGTACTTC	TRBJ2-7	TRBD1	many	TRBV18
CASTTGSKNIQYF	TGTGCCAGCACGACGGGGTCCAAAAACATTCAGTACTTC	TRBJ2-4	NA	NA	TRBV12-3/TRBV12-4
CASSVRDKNTIYF	TGTGCCAGCAGCGTCCGGGACAAAAACACCATATATTTT	TRBJ1-3	NA	few	TRBV7-2
CSAGGGIMYEQYF	TGCAGTGCTGGAGGGGGGATTATGTACGAGCAGTACTTC	TRBJ2-7	NA	NA	TRBV20-1
CASTETGNYNEQFF	TGTGCCAGCACGGAGACGGGGAACTACAATGAGCAGTTCTTC	TRBJ2-1	NA	NA	TRBV2
CASSLALGTDNPWYEQYF	TGTGCCAGCAGCTTAGCCCTTGGGACCGATAACCCGTGGTACGAGCAGTACTTC	TRBJ2-7	NA	NA	TRBV7-8
CASSQILGDRQPQHF	TGCGCCAGCAGCCAAATCCTCGGGGATAGGCAGCCCCAGCATTTT	TRBJ1-5	NA	NA	TRBV4-1
CASSSKLAQEQFF	TGTGCCAGCAGTTCAAAACTAGCTCAGGAGCAGTTCTTC	TRBJ2-1	NA	NA	TRBV6-5
CASSFGQAAYGYTF	TGTGCCAGCAGTTTCGGACAGGCAGCTTATGGCTACACCTTC	TRBJ1-2	TRBD1	NA	TRBV6-5
CATSRDRMGLGQDTQYF	TGTGCCACCAGCAGAGATAGGATGGGACTAGGCCAGGATACGCAGTATTTT	TRBJ2-3	TRBD2	few	TRBV15
CASSRGGAYNEQFF	TGTGCCAGCAGCAGAGGGGGGGCCTACAATGAGCAGTTCTTC	TRBJ2-1	NA	NA	TRBV12-3/TRBV12-4
CASSWGGVDTQYF	TGTGCCAGCAGTTGGGGGGGGGTTGATACGCAGTATTTT	TRBJ2-3	TRBD2	NA	TRBV7-3
CSVEVTGEACGYTF	TGCAGCGTTGAGGTGACAGGGGAAGCCTGTGGCTACACCTTC	TRBJ1-2	TRBD1	NA	TRBV29-1
CASSNQTEKYSNQPQHF	TGTGCCAGCAGCAATCAGACAGAAAAATATAGCAATCAGCCCCAGCATTTT	TRBJ1-5	NA	NA	TRBV21-1
CASTRGGKETQYF	TGTGCCAGCACGAGGGGGGGTAAAGAGACCCAGTACTTC	TRBJ2-5	NA	few	TRBV6-5
CSARGSDRGVETQYF	TGCAGTGCTAGAGGCTCGGACAGGGGGGTGGAGACCCAGTACTTC	TRBJ2-5	TRBD1	few	TRBV20-1
CASSVRSEPYNEQFF	TGCGCCAGCAGCGTGAGGAGCGAGCCCTACAATGAGCAGTTCTTC	TRBJ2-1	NA	NA	TRBV5-1
CASSLDPAIGANQPQHF	TGCGCCAGCAGCTTGGATCCAGCAATAGGGGCCAATCAGCCCCAGCATTTT	TRBJ1-5	NA	NA	TRBV5-1
CASSLEPGGPNTGELFF	TGTGCCAGCAGCTTAGAACCGGGAGGGCCCAACACCGGGGAGCTGTTTTTT	TRBJ2-2	TRBD2	NA	TRBV7-2
CASSLTFRETQYF	TGTGCCAGCAGCTTAACATTCCGGGAGACCCAGTACTTC	TRBJ2-5	NA	NA	TRBV7-3
CATSDATGSGKEKLFF	TGTGCCACCAGTGATGCGACAGGGAGCGGCAAAGAAAAACTGTTTTTT	TRBJ1-4	TRBD1	NA	TRBV24-1
CASSFLAGALDTQYF	TGTGCCAGCAGTTTCCTAGCGGGGGCGTTGGATACGCAGTATTTT	TRBJ2-3	TRBD2	few	TRBV28
CSVEAVGTEAFF	TGCAGCGTTGAAGCGGTAGGCACTGAAGCTTTCTTT	TRBJ1-1	NA	once	TRBV29-1
CSAREGWGGEKLFF	TGCAGTGCTAGAGAGGGGTGGGGTGGTGAAAAACTGTTTTTT	TRBJ1-4	NA	NA	TRBV20-1
CASGPRSGIGTDTQYF	TGTGCCAGCGGCCCGAGAAGCGGGATCGGAACAGATACGCAGTATTTT	TRBJ2-3	TRBD2	few	TRBV28
CASSSYSYEQYF	TGTGCCAGCAGTTCTTACAGCTACGAGCAGTACTTC	TRBJ2-7	NA	NA	TRBV6-5
CASSVTGGWSEQYF	TGTGCCAGCAGCGTTACGGGGGGTTGGTCCGAGCAGTACTTC	TRBJ2-7	TRBD2	few	TRBV9
CASSTGQGVTEAFF	TGTGCCAGCAGCACCGGACAGGGCGTGACTGAAGCTTTCTTT	TRBJ1-1	TRBD1	NA	TRBV5-4
CSVEDTGQGNTEAFF	TGCAGCGTTGAAGATACAGGACAGGGGAACACTGAAGCTTTCTTT	TRBJ1-1	TRBD1	NA	TRBV29-1
CATSSTSGGTYNEQFF	TGTGCCACCAGCTCCACTAGCGGGGGGACTTACAATGAGCAGTTCTTC	TRBJ2-1	TRBD2	many	TRBV24-1
CASSRGDRVLVGAGANVLTF	TGCGCCAGCAGCAGGGGGGACAGGGTTTTAGTTGGTGCTGGGGCCAACGTCCTGACTTTC	TRBJ2-6	TRBD1	once	TRBV5-1
CSARRDTQNEKLFF	TGCAGTGCTCGACGGGACACCCAGAATGAAAAACTGTTTTTT	TRBJ1-4	NA	few	TRBV20-1
CASSEEAGVYVYNEQFF	TGTGCCAGCAGTGAAGAGGCGGGAGTCTACGTCTACAATGAGCAGTTCTTC	TRBJ2-1	TRBD2	NA	TRBV6-1
CASSFGRSTDTQYF	TGTGCCAGCAGCTTCGGACGAAGCACAGATACGCAGTATTTT	TRBJ2-3	NA	NA	TRBV7-2
CSVEESANNEQFF	TGCAGCGTTGAAGAATCGGCAAACAATGAGCAGTTCTTC	TRBJ2-1	NA	NA	TRBV29-1
CASSALGQGGTQHF	TGTGCCAGCAGCGCCCTCGGACAGGGCGGGACCCAGCATTTT	TRBJ1-5	TRBD1	NA	TRBV9
CASSDGDRDVETQYF	TGCGCCAGCAGCGACGGGGACAGGGATGTCGAGACCCAGTACTTC	TRBJ2-5	TRBD1	NA	TRBV4-1